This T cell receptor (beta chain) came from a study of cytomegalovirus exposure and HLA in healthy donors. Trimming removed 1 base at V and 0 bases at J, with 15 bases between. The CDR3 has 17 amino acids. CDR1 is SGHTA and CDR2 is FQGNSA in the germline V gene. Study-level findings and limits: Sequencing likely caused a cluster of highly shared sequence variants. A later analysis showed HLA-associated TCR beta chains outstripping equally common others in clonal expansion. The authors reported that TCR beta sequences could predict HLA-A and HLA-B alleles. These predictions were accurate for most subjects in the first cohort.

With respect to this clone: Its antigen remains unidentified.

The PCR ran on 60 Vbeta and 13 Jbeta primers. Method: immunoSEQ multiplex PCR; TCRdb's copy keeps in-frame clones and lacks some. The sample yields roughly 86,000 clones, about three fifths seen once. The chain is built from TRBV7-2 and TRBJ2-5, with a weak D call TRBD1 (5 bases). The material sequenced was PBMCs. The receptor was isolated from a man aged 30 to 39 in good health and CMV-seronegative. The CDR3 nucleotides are TGTGCCAGCAGCTTAGGTCAGGGTCTGAGATACCAAGAGACCCAGTACTTC. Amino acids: CASSLGQGLRYQETQYF.